This T cell receptor (beta chain) is drawn from a study of T cell responses to AZD1222 COVID-19 vaccine. The CDR3 consists of 13 residues. Germline CDR1 and CDR2: WSHSY and SAAADI. V lost 2 bases to trimming and J lost 5 bases, with 9 bases between them. Some second doses came at about 4 weeks and others at about 12 weeks; these were pooled. The repertoire was sequenced with immunoSEQ multiplex PCR; TCRdb's copy has only in-frame clones and lacks some. The sample has about 160,000 clones, about 91% seen once. The chain recombines TRBV10-2 with TRBJ1-1, with D perhaps TRBD1 (5 bases). Sequencing was performed on peripheral blood, taken 28 days after the second AZD1222 dose. The sequence was obtained from an adult who received the AZD1222 COVID-19 vaccine. The CDR3, as DNA: TGCGCCAGCAGTGAGGGGGCAGCAACTGAAGCTTTCTTT. This translates into CASSEGAATEAFF.